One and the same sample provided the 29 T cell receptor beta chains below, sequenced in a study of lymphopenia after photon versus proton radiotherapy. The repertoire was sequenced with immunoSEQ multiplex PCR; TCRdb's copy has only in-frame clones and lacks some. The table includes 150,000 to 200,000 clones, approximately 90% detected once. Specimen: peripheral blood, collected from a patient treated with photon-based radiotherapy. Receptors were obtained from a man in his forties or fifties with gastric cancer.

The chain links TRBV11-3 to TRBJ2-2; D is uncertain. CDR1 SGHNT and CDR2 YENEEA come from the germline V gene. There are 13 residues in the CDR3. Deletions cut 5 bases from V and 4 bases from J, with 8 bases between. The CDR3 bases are TGTGCCAGCAGCGCAGACCTCACCGGGGAGCTGTTTTTT. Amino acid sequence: CASSADLTGELFF.

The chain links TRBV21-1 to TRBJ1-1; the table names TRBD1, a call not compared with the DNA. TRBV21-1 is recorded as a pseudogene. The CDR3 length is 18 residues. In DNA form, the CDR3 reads TGTGCCAGCAGCAAAGAGGGGAAATCGACAGGGGGCCTCACTGAAGCTTTCTTT. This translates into CASSKEGKSTGGLTEAFF.

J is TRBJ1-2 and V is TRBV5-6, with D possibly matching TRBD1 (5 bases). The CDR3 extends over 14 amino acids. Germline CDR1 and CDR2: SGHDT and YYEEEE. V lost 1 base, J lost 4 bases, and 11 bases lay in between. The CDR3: CASSLTGSSYGYTF. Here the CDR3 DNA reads TGTGCCAGCAGCTTGACAGGCAGTTCCTATGGCTACACCTTC.

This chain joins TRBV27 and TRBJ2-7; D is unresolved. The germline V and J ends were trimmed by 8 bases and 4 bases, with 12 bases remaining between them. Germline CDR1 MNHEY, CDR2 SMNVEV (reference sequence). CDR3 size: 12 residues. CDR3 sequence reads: CASRQSTYEQYF. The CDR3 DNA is TGTGCCAGCCGTCAATCGACTTACGAGCAGTACTTC.

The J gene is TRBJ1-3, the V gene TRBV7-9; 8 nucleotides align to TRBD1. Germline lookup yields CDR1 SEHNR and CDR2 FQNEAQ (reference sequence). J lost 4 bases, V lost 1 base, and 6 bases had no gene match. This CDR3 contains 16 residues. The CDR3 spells CASSLGARGRGNTIYF. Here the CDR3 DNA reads TGTGCCAGCAGCTTAGGAGCCAGGGGGCGAGGAAACACCATATATTTT.

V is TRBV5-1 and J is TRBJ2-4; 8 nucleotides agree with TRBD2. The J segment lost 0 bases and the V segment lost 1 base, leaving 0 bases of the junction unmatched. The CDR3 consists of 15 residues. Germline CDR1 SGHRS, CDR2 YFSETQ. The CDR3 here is CASSLLAGAKNIQYF. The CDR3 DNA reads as TGCGCCAGCAGCTTGCTAGCGGGAGCCAAAAACATTCAGTACTTC.

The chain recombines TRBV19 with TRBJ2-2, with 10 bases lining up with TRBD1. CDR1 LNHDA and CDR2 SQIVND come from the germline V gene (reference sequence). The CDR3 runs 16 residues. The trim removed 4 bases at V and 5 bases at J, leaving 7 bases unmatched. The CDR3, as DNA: TGTGCCAGTAGTACATCCGGGACAGGGGTGACCGGGGAGCTGTTTTTT. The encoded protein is CASSTSGTGVTGELFF. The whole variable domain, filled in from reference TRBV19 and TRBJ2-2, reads DGGITQSPKYLFRKEGQNVTLSCEQNLNHDAMYWYRQDPGQGLRLIYYSQIVNDFQKGDIAEGYSVSREKKESFPLTVTSAQKNPTAFYLCASSTSGTGVTGELFFGEGSRLTVL.

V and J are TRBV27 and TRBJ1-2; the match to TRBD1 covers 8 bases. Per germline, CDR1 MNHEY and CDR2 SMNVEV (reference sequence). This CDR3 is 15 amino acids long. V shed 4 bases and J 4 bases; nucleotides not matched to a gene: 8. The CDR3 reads CASSSGQGSFYGYTF. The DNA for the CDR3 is TGTGCCAGCAGTTCCGGACAGGGTTCGTTCTATGGCTACACCTTC.

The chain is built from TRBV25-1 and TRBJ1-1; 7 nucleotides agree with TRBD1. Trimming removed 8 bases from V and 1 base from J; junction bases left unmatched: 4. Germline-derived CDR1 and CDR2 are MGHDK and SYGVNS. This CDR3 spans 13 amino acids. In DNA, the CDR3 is TGTGCCAGCGCAGGGGGGTGGAACACTGAAGCTTTCTTT. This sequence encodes CASAGGWNTEAFF.

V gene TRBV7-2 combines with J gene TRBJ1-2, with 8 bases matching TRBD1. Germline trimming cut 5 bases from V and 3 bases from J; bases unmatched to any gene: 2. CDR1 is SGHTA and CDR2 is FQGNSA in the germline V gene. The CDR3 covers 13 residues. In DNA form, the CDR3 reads TGTGCCAGCAGCCCGGACAGGGACTATGGCTACACCTTC. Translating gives CASSPDRDYGYTF.

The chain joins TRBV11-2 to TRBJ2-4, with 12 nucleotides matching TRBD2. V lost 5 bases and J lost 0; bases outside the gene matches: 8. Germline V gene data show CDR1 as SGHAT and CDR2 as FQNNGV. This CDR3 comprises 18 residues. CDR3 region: CASSRLAGERLAKNIQYF. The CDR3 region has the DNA TGTGCCAGCAGCCGACTAGCGGGAGAACGTCTAGCCAAAAACATTCAGTACTTC.

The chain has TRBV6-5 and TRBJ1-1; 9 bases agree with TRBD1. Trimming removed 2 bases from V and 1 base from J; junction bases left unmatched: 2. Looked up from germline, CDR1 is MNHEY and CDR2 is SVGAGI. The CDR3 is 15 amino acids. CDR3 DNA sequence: TGTGCCAGCAGTTACCACAGGGGGCGGAACACTGAAGCTTTCTTT. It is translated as CASSYHRGRNTEAFF.

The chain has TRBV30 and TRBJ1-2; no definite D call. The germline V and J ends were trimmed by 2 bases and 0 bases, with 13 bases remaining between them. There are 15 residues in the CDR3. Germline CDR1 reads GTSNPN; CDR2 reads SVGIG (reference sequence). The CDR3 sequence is CAWSNRRDANYGYTF. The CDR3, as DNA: TGTGCCTGGAGTAACAGAAGAGACGCTAACTATGGCTACACCTTC.

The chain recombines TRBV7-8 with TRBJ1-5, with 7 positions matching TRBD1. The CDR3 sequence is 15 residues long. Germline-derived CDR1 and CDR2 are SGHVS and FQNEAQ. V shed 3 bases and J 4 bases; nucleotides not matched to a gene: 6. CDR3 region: CASSFAGQLNQPQHF. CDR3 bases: TGTGCCAGCAGCTTCGCGGGACAGCTGAATCAGCCCCAGCATTTT.

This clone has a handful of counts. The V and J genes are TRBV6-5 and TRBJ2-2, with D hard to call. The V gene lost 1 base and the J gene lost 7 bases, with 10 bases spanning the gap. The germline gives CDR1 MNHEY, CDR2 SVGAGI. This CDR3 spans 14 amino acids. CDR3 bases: TGTGCCAGCAGTTACTTATCTCGGTTCGGGGAGCTGTTTTTT. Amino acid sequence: CASSYLSRFGELFF.

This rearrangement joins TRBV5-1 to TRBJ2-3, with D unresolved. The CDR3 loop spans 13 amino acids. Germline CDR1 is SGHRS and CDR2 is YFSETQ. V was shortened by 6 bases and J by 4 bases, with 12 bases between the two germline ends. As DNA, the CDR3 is TGCGCCAGCACCTTATGGGGATCAGATACGCAGTATTTT. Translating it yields CASTLWGSDTQYF.

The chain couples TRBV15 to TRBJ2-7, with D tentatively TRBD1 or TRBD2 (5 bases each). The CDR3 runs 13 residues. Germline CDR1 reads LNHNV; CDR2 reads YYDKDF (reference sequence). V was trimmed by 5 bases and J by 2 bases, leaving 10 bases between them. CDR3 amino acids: CATSRGPTYEQYF. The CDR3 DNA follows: TGTGCCACCAGCCGGGGCCCGACCTACGAGCAGTACTTC.

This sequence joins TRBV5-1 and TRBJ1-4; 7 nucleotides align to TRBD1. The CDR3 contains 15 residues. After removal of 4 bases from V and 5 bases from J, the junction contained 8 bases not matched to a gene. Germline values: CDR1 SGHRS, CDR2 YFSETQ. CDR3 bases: TGCGCCAGCAGCCGGGGGACAGCAATAAATGAAAAACTGTTTTTT. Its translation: CASSRGTAINEKLFF.

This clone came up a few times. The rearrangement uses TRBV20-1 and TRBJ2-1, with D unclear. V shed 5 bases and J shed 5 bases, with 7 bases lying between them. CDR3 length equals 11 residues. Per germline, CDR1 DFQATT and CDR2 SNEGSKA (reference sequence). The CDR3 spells CSALQNNEQFF. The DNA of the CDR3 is TGCAGTGCTCTGCAGAACAATGAGCAGTTCTTC.

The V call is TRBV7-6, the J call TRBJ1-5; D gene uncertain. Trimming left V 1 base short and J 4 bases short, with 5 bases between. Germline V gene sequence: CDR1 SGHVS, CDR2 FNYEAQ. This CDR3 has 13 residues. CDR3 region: CASSLDGNQPQHF. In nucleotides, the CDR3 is TGTGCCAGCAGCTTAGATGGGAATCAGCCCCAGCATTTT.

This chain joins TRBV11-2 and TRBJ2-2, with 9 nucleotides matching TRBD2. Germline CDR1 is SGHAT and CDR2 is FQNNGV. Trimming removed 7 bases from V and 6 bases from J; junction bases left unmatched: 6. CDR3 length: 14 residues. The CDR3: CASTTLAGAGELFF. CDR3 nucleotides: TGTGCCAGCACCACCTTAGCGGGAGCCGGGGAGCTGTTTTTT.

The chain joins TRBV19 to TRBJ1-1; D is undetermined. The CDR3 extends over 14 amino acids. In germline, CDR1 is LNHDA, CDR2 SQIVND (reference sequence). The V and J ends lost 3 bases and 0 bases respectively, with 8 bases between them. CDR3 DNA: TGTGCCAGTAGTATCTCGTCCTTGAACACTGAAGCTTTCTTT. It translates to CASSISSLNTEAFF.

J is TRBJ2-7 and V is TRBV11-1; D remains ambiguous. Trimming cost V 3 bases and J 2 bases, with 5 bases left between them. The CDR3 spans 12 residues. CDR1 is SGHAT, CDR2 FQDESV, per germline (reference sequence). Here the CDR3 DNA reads TGTGCCAGCAGCTTTAACACCTACGAGCAGTACTTC. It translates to CASSFNTYEQYF.

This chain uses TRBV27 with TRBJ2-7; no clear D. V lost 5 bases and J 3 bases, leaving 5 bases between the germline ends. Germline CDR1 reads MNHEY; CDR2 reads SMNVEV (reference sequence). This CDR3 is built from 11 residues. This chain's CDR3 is CASSTFYEQYF. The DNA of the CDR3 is TGTGCCAGCAGTACATTCTACGAGCAGTACTTC.

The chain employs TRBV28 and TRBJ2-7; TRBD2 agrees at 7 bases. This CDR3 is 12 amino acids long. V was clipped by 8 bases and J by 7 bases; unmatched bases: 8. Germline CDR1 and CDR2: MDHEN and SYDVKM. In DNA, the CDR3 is TGTGCCAGCCTGGGAGGGAGGAGGGAGCAGTACTTC. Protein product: CASLGGRREQYF.

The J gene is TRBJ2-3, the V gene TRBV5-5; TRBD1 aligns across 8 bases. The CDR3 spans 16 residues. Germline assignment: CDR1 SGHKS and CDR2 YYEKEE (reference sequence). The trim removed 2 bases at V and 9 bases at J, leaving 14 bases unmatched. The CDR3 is CASSFGQGLLKGTQYF. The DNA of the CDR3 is TGTGCCAGCAGCTTTGGACAGGGTCTACTAAAAGGGACGCAGTATTTT.

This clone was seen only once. CDR3 in amino acids: CASSYDGLYNEQFF. The DNA of the CDR3 is TGTGCCAGCAGCTATGACGGACTATACAATGAGCAGTTCTTC. The genes are TRBV7-9 and TRBJ2-1; a weak D match, TRBD2 (6 bases). The CDR3 has 14 amino acids. With 4 bases removed from V and 4 bases from J, the gap between germline ends came to 11 bases. Per germline, CDR1 SEHNR and CDR2 FQNEAQ (reference sequence). Filled out from reference TRBV7-9 and TRBJ2-1, the complete variable domain reads DTGVSQNPRHKITKRGQNVTFRCDPISEHNRLYWYRQTLGQGPEFLTYFQNEAQLEKSRLLSDRFSAERPKGSFSTLEIQRTEQGDSAMYLCASSYDGLYNEQFFGPGTRLTVL.

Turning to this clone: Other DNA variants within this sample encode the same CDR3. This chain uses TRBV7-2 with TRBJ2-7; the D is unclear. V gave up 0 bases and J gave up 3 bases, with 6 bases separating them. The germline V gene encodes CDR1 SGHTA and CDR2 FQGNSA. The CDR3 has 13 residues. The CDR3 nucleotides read TGTGCCAGCAGCTTAGCGTTTAGCTACGAGCAGTACTTC. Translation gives CASSLAFSYEQYF.

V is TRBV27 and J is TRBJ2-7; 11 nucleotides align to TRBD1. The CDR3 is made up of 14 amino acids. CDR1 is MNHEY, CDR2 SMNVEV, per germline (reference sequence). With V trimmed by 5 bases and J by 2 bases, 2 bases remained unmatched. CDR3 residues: CASSVDRGPYEQYF. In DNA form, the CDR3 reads TGTGCCAGCAGTGTGGACAGGGGGCCCTACGAGCAGTACTTC.